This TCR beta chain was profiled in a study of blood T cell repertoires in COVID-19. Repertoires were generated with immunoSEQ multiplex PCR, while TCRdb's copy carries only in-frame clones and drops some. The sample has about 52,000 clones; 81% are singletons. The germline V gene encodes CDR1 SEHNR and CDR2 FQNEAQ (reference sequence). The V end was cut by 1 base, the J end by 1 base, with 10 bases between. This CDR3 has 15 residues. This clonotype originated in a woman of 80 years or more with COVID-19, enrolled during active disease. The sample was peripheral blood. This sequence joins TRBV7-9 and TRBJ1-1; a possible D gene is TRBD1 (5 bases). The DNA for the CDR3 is TGTGCCAGCAGCTTAGGTCGGGGGTCGAACACTGAAGCTTTCTTT. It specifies CASSLGRGSNTEAFF.